The clone carrying this T cell receptor beta chain was seen many times. MiXCR, applied by TCRdb to the 5' RACE reads, yields one record per CDR3 protein. Here the sample spans over 90,000 distinct CDR3 sequences, 10% to 15% being singletons. The sample originates from a study of early T cells in non-severe SARS-CoV-2 infection. This CDR3 region has 11 residues. Germline lookup yields CDR1 SNHLY and CDR2 FYNNEI. Sequencing was carried out using whole blood. The chain carries TRBV2 and TRBJ2-5, with 8 bases that match TRBD2. The TCR originated in an adult who was a healthcare worker with PCR-confirmed SARS-CoV-2 infection or an uninfected control (not recorded which). CDR3 sequence reads: CASGRQETQYF. The CDR3, as DNA: TGTGCGAGCGGGAGACAAGAGACCCAGTACTTC.